These 19 T cell receptor beta chains were sequenced from one sample in a study of cytomegalovirus exposure and HLA in healthy donors. Method: immunoSEQ multiplex PCR; TCRdb's copy keeps in-frame clones and lacks some. The profile shows about 160,000 clones, 70% to 90% of them singletons. The source material was PBMCs. The receptors were gathered from a woman in her late teens or twenties in good health and CMV-seronegative.

The chain uses TRBV2 and TRBJ2-4, with 7 nucleotides matching TRBD2. V trimming: 2 bases; J trimming: 8 bases; junction bases outside the gene matches: 6. The germline CDR1 and CDR2 sequences are SNHLY and FYNNEI. CDR3 size: 14 residues. CDR3 nucleotides: TGTGCCAGCAGTGAATTGTCTGGGGGGGACATTCAGTACTTC. It encodes CASSELSGGDIQYF.

In nucleotides, the CDR3 is TGTGCCAGCAGCCCGGGACTTTACGAGCAGTACTTC. Translated, it gives CASSPGLYEQYF. The chain carries TRBV9 and TRBJ2-7; perhaps TRBD2 as D (6 bases). This CDR3 is built from 12 residues. Germline loops: CDR1 SGDLS, CDR2 YYNGEE. Trimming removed 4 bases from V and 4 bases from J, with 9 bases in between.

The chain is built from TRBV9 and TRBJ1-1, with TRBD1 identical over 7 bases. V shed 3 bases, J shed 0 bases, and the junction held 5 bases outside the gene matches. The CDR3 runs 15 residues. Germline assignment: CDR1 SGDLS and CDR2 YYNGEE. CDR3 nucleotides: TGTGCCAGCAGCGCGTCGGGACAGCTGAACACTGAAGCTTTCTTT. Translation: CASSASGQLNTEAFF. Based on the CDR3 plus reference TRBV9 and TRBJ1-1, the full variable domain is DSGVTQTPKHLITATGQRVTLRCSPRSGDLSVYWYQQSLDQGLQFLIQYYNGEERAKGNILERFSAQQFPDLHSELNLSSLELGDSALYFCASSASGQLNTEAFFGQGTRLTVV.

This chain joins TRBV19 and TRBJ2-7; TRBD1 matches 8 bases. The CDR3 is made up of 15 amino acids. In germline, CDR1 is LNHDA, CDR2 SQIVND (reference sequence). CDR3 nucleotides: TGTGCAACCCGAGCGTCCGGGACAGGCTCCTACGAGCAGTACTTC. This encodes CATRASGTGSYEQYF. The complete variable domain, with remaining parts taken from reference TRBV19 and TRBJ2-7, reads DGGITQSPKYLFRKEGQNVTLSCEQNLNHDAMYWYRQDPGQGLRLIYYSQIVNDFQKGDIAEGYSVSREKKESFPLTVTSAQKNPTAFYLCATRASGTGSYEQYFGPGTRLTVT.

This clone was observed once. The chain links TRBV29-1 to TRBJ2-6, with a weak D call TRBD2 (5 bases). The CDR3 covers 13 residues. Germline V gene data show CDR1 as SQVTM and CDR2 as ANQGSEA. V dropped 3 bases and J dropped 3 bases, with 6 bases sitting between them. The CDR3: CSVDGVGANVLTF. DNA for the CDR3: TGCAGCGTTGACGGGGTTGGGGCCAACGTCCTGACTTTC.

This sequence joins TRBV19 and TRBJ1-4; the D gene is possibly TRBD1 (5 bases). CDR3 length: 13 residues. The V end was cut by 8 bases, the J end by 4 bases, with 11 bases between. Germline CDR1 and CDR2: LNHDA and SQIVND (reference sequence). CDR3 protein: CASSPGNNEKLFF. CDR3 DNA: TGTGCCAGTTCCCCAGGGAATAATGAAAAACTGTTTTTT.

The chain's CDR3 is CASSLGGGSSYEQYF. The DNA for the CDR3 is TGTGCCAGCAGCTTAGGGGGCGGGAGCTCCTACGAGCAGTACTTC. This chain joins TRBV7-6 and TRBJ2-7; 7 bases align to TRBD2. The CDR3 is 15 amino acids. V gave up 1 base and J gave up 0 bases; unmatched junction bases: 3. Germline CDR1 SGHVS, CDR2 FNYEAQ. The full variable domain, rest sourced from reference TRBV7-6 and TRBJ2-7, is GAGVSQSPRYKVTKRGQDVALRCDPISGHVSLYWYRQALGQGPEFLTYFNYEAQQDKSGLPNDRFSAERPEGSISTLTIQRTEQRDSAMYRCASSLGGGSSYEQYFGPGTRLTVT.

The chain links TRBV5-6 to TRBJ1-1; tentative D call: TRBD1 (6 bases). The V gene lost 4 bases and the J gene lost 7 bases, with 14 bases spanning the gap. The CDR3 has 13 residues. Germline assignment: CDR1 SGHDT and CDR2 YYEEEE. The CDR3 region is CASSDTGNIEAFF. The DNA of the CDR3 is TGTGCCAGCAGCGACACAGGGAATATTGAAGCTTTCTTT.

The rearrangement uses TRBV9 and TRBJ1-3, with 8 bases fitting TRBD1. CDR1 is SGDLS, CDR2 YYNGEE, per germline. This CDR3 has 15 residues. V gave up 4 bases and J gave up 6 bases; unmatched junction bases: 9. In DNA form, the CDR3 reads TGTGCCAGCAGCCCGAGAACAGGGGGGGCAAACACCATATATTTT. This gives the protein CASSPRTGGANTIYF.

In this sample, this clone turned up a few times. The V gene is TRBV10-3, the J gene TRBJ1-2; possible D gene TRBD1, 5 bases. This CDR3 contains 13 residues. Trimming stripped 4 bases from V and 4 bases from J, with 10 bases between. Per the germline V gene, CDR1 is ENHRY and CDR2 is SYGVKD. The CDR3 here is CAISGGVSYGYTF. CDR3 nucleotides: TGTGCCATCAGTGGGGGGGTCTCCTATGGCTACACCTTC.

This CDR3 reads CASNRDMDNNEQFF. In DNA form, the CDR3 reads TGTGCCAGCAATAGGGACATGGATAACAATGAGCAGTTCTTC. This rearrangement joins TRBV6-5 to TRBJ2-1; tentatively, D is TRBD1 (6 bases). CDR1 and CDR2 (germline): MNHEY, SVGAGI. The CDR3 runs 14 residues. Trimming cost V 7 bases and J 5 bases, with 15 bases left between them.

The chain carries TRBV5-1 and TRBJ2-1; 7 positions match TRBD2. CDR1 and CDR2 (germline): SGHRS, YFSETQ. V trimming: 4 bases; J trimming: 9 bases; junction bases outside the gene matches: 7. The CDR3 sequence is 13 residues long. In DNA form, the CDR3 reads TGCGCCAGCAGCCCTCCGACTAGCCTTGAGCAGTTCTTC. It yields the protein CASSPPTSLEQFF.

V is TRBV18 and J is TRBJ1-5, with 8 bases aligning to TRBD1. Germline V gene data show CDR1 as KGHSH and CDR2 as LQKENI. The CDR3 spans 16 residues. Losses at the gene ends were 4 bases for V and 7 bases for J; bases not matched to a gene: 12. CDR3 region: CASSLPGGQGVQPQHF. The CDR3 coding sequence is TGTGCCAGCTCACTACCAGGGGGCCAGGGGGTCCAGCCCCAGCATTTT.

There are many counts of this clone. This chain links TRBV29-1 with TRBJ2-3; TRBD2 aligns across 7 bases. J gave up 2 bases and V 6 bases, and 14 bases lay outside the gene matches. This CDR3 has 16 amino acids. CDR1 is SQVTM and CDR2 is ANQGSEA in the germline V gene. The chain's CDR3 is CSVLPVASGFTDTQYF. The CDR3 DNA follows: TGCAGCGTCCTCCCCGTGGCTAGCGGTTTCACAGATACGCAGTATTTT.

The genes are TRBV10-1 and TRBJ1-4; TRBD1 matches 8 bases. This CDR3 has 14 residues. In germline, CDR1 is WNHNN, CDR2 SYGVQD (reference sequence). The ends lost 6 bases at V and 3 bases at J; junction bases unmatched: 3. This chain's CDR3 is CASSADRANEKLFF. CDR3 bases: TGCGCCAGCAGCGCGGACAGGGCTAATGAAAAACTGTTTTTT.

The CDR3 sequence is CASSPHRNPNQPQHF. CDR3 nucleotides: TGTGCCAGCAGTCCCCATAGAAACCCCAATCAGCCCCAGCATTTT. The rearrangement links TRBV27 to TRBJ1-5; no clear D. The CDR3 spans 15 residues. The ends were cut back, 5 bases at V and 3 bases at J, with 14 bases in the middle. In germline, CDR1 is MNHEY, CDR2 SMNVEV (reference sequence).

This rearrangement joins TRBV7-2 to TRBJ1-1; 8 nucleotides line up with TRBD1. Germline V gene data show CDR1 as SGHTA and CDR2 as FQGNSA. With 3 bases clipped from V and 10 bases from J, the junction kept 7 bases outside the gene matches. The CDR3 spans 13 residues. The CDR3 bases are TGTGCCAGCAGCTTCCCAGGGGGCGCGGGAGCTTTCTTT. Translating it yields CASSFPGGAGAFF.

The J gene is TRBJ1-5, the V gene TRBV15; D is ambiguous. V lost 0 bases to trimming and J lost 7 bases, with 7 bases between them. Looked up from germline, CDR1 is LNHNV and CDR2 is YYDKDF (reference sequence). This CDR3 is 13 amino acids long. The CDR3 DNA reads as TGTGCCACCAGCAGAGATGAGGGACAGCCCCAGCATTTT. This gives the protein CATSRDEGQPQHF.

This sequence joins TRBV11-2 and TRBJ2-1; D is ambiguous. Trimming removed 3 bases at V and 0 bases at J, with 12 bases between. There are 16 residues in the CDR3. CDR1 is SGHAT, CDR2 FQNNGV, per germline. DNA of the CDR3: TGTGCCAGCAGCTTCCCCCGAGGCGGCTCCTACAATGAGCAGTTCTTC. Its protein product is CASSFPRGGSYNEQFF. Drawing the rest from reference TRBV11-2 and TRBJ2-1, the complete variable domain is EAGVAQSPRYKIIEKRQSVAFWCNPISGHATLYWYQQILGQGPKLLIQFQNNGVVDDSQLPKDRFSAERLKGVDSTLKIQPAKLEDSAVYLCASSFPRGGSYNEQFFGPGTRLTVL.